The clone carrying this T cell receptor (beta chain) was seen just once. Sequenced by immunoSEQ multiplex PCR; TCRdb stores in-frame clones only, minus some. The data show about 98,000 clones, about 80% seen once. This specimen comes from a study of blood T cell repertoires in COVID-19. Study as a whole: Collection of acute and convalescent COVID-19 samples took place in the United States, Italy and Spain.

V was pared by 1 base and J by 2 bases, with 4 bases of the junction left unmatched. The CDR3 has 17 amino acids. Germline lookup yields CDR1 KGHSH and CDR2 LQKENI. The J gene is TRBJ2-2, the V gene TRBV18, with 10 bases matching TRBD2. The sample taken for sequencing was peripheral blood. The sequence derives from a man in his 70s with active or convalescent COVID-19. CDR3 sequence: CASSPRSGGPNTGELFF. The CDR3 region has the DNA TGTGCCAGCTCACCACGTAGCGGGGGGCCCAACACCGGGGAGCTGTTTTTT.